A single sample gave rise to the 28 T cell receptor beta chains below, sequenced in a study of regulatory T cells in long-lasting Graves disease. In building TCR beta libraries, iRepertoire HTBI primers were used together with Arm-PCR of CDR3 regions. TCRdb independently ran MiXCR on the multiplex PCR reads; one entry per CDR3 protein. The sample comprises about 400,000 distinct CDR3 sequences, around 15% of which are singletons, and 20% to 25% rests with the top ten. Time point described: newly diagnosed GD, antithyroid drugs for less than 3 months. Isolated PBMC RNA provided the starting material for the TCR library. The same data also contributed to another study, on T cells in Graves' hyperthyroidism and ophthalmopathy.

The starting material was peripheral blood mononuclear cells (PBMCs), obtained at new diagnosis, from a patient treated with antithyroid drugs. The source is a young woman with Graves disease.

This clonotype was observed at least ten times. The chain carries TRBV3-1 and TRBJ2-7; a weak D match, TRBD1 (6 bases). From germline, CDR1 is LGHDT and CDR2 YNNKEL (reference sequence). The germline V and J ends were trimmed by 0 bases and 6 bases, with 15 bases remaining between them. The CDR3 spans 15 residues. The CDR3 region is CASSQEWKVGGEQYF. Written as DNA, the CDR3 is TGTGCCAGCAGCCAAGAATGGAAGGTAGGGGGCGAGCAGTACTTC.

This clonotype was picked up many times. V usage is TRBV5-1 and J usage is TRBJ2-1; the D gene is possibly TRBD2 (6 bases). Trimming removed 0 bases from V and 7 bases from J, with 11 bases in between. The CDR3 contains 14 residues. Germline V lookup: CDR1 SGHRS, CDR2 YFSETQ. This CDR3 reads CASSLEWGGNEQFF. DNA of the CDR3: TGCGCCAGCAGCTTGGAGTGGGGAGGTAATGAGCAGTTCTTC.

The chain is built from TRBV9 and TRBJ1-5, with D perhaps TRBD1 (6 bases). Germline lookup yields CDR1 SGDLS and CDR2 YYNGEE. This CDR3 is built from 13 residues. V was trimmed by 7 bases and J by 3 bases, leaving 11 bases between them. The DNA for the CDR3 is TGTGCCAGCGGAACAGGGCCCAATCAGCCCCAGCATTTT. It specifies CASGTGPNQPQHF.

A note on this clonotype: Given a much more abundant clone one base away, this may be a read error. This is likely a read error, given that the CDR3 carries no conserved phenylalanine or tryptophan at its end. In nucleotides, the CDR3 is TGCGCCAGCAGCTTGCGGACTAGCGGGAGGGCGCGGACCGGGGAGCTGTTTTCT. It codes for CASSLRTSGRARTGELFS. V is TRBV5-1 and J is TRBJ2-2; 15 positions agree with TRBD2. Germline values: CDR1 SGHRS, CDR2 YFSETQ. Losses at the gene ends were 1 base for V and 5 bases for J; bases not matched to a gene: 6. CDR3 length: 18 amino acids.

On this clonotype: Given a much more abundant clone one base away, this may be a read error. The V gene is TRBV5-5, the J gene TRBJ2-1; D is ambiguous. CDR1 is SGHKS and CDR2 is YYEKEE in the germline V gene (reference sequence). V lost 4 bases to trimming and J lost 0 bases, with 14 bases between them. This CDR3 is built from 16 residues. In nucleotides, the CDR3 is TGTGCCAGCAGCACGTGCGGATCCTCCTCCTACAATGAGCAGTTCTTC. Residues: CASSTCGSSSYNEQFF.

In the case of this clonotype: The CDR3 end shows no conserved phenylalanine or tryptophan, and so a read error is likely. The chain is built from TRBV19 and TRBJ1-3; TRBD1 is a possible D gene (5 bases). The V gene lost 7 bases and the J gene lost 2 bases, with 12 bases spanning the gap. Germline CDR1 LNHDA, CDR2 SQIVND (reference sequence). CDR3 length: 14 amino acids. The CDR3 DNA reads as TGTGCCAGTAAACCGGGGGAAGCTGGAAACACCATATATCTT. This codes for CASKPGEAGNTIYL.

A word on this clonotype: The junction and the germline gene differ at one end; a read error may be behind it. The chain joins TRBV5-6 to TRBJ1-1, with D perhaps TRBD1 (6 bases). Germline V CDR1 and CDR2: SGHDT, YYEEEE. CDR3 length: 14 amino acids. In nucleotides, the CDR3 is TGTGCCAGCAGCTTGGGGACAGTGAACACTAAAGCTTTCTTT. Amino acid sequence: CASSLGTVNTKAFF. The full variable domain, rest sourced from reference TRBV5-6 and TRBJ1-1, is DAGVTQSPTHLIKTRGQQVTLRCSPKSGHDTVSWYQQALGQGPQFIFQYYEEEERQRGNFPDRFSGHQFPNYSSELNVNALLLGDSALYLCASSLGTVNTKAFFGQGTRLTVV.

This clonotype was picked up many times. The chain has TRBV2 and TRBJ1-2; D is ambiguous. V was pared by 4 bases and J by 4 bases, with 10 bases between. This CDR3 has 13 residues. CDR1 SNHLY and CDR2 FYNNEI come from the germline V gene. The CDR3 here is CASSGDPSYGYTF. The CDR3 region has the DNA TGTGCCAGCAGTGGGGATCCGTCCTATGGCTACACCTTC.

The genes are TRBV20-1 and TRBJ2-7, with 9 bases matching TRBD1. V gave up 6 bases and J gave up 6 bases; unmatched junction bases: 12. The CDR3 spans 14 residues. Germline loops: CDR1 DFQATT, CDR2 SNEGSKA (reference sequence). Here the CDR3 DNA reads TGCAGTGCCCCCTACCGGGACAGGGATGGCGAGCAGTACTTC. Its translation is CSAPYRDRDGEQYF.

This clonotype was detected ten times or more. The chain carries TRBV15 and TRBJ2-7, with 10 bases fitting TRBD1. This CDR3 has 18 residues. CDR1 is LNHNV and CDR2 is YYDKDF in the germline V gene (reference sequence). CDR3 amino acids: CANRGERVGTGESYEQYF. The CDR3 nucleotides read TGTGCGAACCGGGGGGAGCGAGTTGGGACAGGGGAGTCCTACGAGCAGTACTTC.

The sample holds one count of this clonotype. This chain uses TRBV6-1 with TRBJ1-1, with D tentatively TRBD1 (5 bases). Per germline, CDR1 MNHNS and CDR2 SASEGT. This CDR3 spans 9 amino acids. CDR3 DNA: TGTGCTACCGGGGGTTCAGCTTTCTTT. Translating gives CATGGSAFF.

V gene TRBV11-2 combines with J gene TRBJ1-2; D is unresolved. V was shortened by 4 bases and J by 6 bases, with 15 bases between the two germline ends. Per germline, CDR1 SGHAT and CDR2 FQNNGV. The CDR3 is 14 residues long. This CDR3 is CASSSSGLLNGYTF. In nucleotides, the CDR3 is TGTGCCAGCAGCTCGTCAGGTCTACTGAATGGCTACACCTTC.

With respect to this clonotype: Possible read error: a much larger clone is one base away. The gene calls are TRBV5-1 and TRBJ2-3, with 9 nucleotides matching TRBD1. The CDR3 spans 14 residues. Per germline, CDR1 SGHRS and CDR2 YFSETQ. After removal of 6 bases from V and 6 bases from J, the junction contained 8 bases not matched to a gene. CDR3 in amino acids: CASTQTGGVDTQYF. In nucleotides, the CDR3 is TGCGCCAGCACCCAGACAGGGGGGGTCGATACGCAGTATTTT. Complete variable domain (other parts from reference TRBV5-1 and TRBJ2-3): KAGVTQTPRYLIKTRGQQVTLSCSPISGHRSVSWYQQTPGQGLQFLFEYFSETQRNKGNFPGRFSGRQFSNSRSEMNVSTLELGDSALYLCASTQTGGVDTQYFGPGTRLTVL.

This clonotype has a count of ten or more. The chain has TRBV5-1 and TRBJ1-2; D remains unclear. Germline CDR1 SGHRS, CDR2 YFSETQ. V shed 2 bases and J shed 7 bases, with 27 bases lying between them. CDR3 size: 18 residues. The CDR3 protein is CASSFQGSERGIARGYTF. The CDR3 nucleotides are TGCGCCAGCAGCTTTCAAGGGTCCGAACGTGGGATCGCTCGTGGCTACACCTTC. The variable domain in full, with the rest retrieved from reference TRBV5-1 and TRBJ1-2, is KAGVTQTPRYLIKTRGQQVTLSCSPISGHRSVSWYQQTPGQGLQFLFEYFSETQRNKGNFPGRFSGRQFSNSRSEMNVSTLELGDSALYLCASSFQGSERGIARGYTFGSGTRLTVV.

This clonotype occurred a few times. V and J are TRBV6-2 or TRBV6-3 and TRBJ1-1, with 7 positions matching TRBD1. Trimming cost V 7 bases and J 7 bases; bases outside gene matches: 6. CDR1 and CDR2 from the germline V gene are MNHEY and SVGEGT. This CDR3 has 12 residues. The CDR3 sequence: CASTRWDSEAFF. In nucleotides, the CDR3 is TGTGCCAGCACCCGATGGGACAGTGAAGCTTTCTTT.

This clonotype was seen a handful of times. DNA for the CDR3: TGCGCCAGCGGGTCCTCCGGGACAGAGGTCGACGCTGAAGCTTTCTTT. Translation gives CASGSSGTEVDAEAFF. The J gene is TRBJ1-1, the V gene TRBV5-1; 7 nucleotides match TRBD1. The CDR3 totals 16 residues. Germline CDR1 SGHRS, CDR2 YFSETQ. Trimming at V came to 7 bases and at J to 6 bases, leaving 18 bases not matched to a gene.

This clonotype appeared a few times. The rearrangement links TRBV9 to TRBJ2-1; TRBD2 matches 13 bases. Germline CDR1 and CDR2: SGDLS and YYNGEE. This CDR3 comprises 15 residues. V shed 3 bases, J shed 7 bases, and the junction held 4 bases outside the gene matches. CDR3 sequence (DNA): TGTGCCAGCAGCGATGGGACTAGCGGGAAAAATGAGCAGTTCTTC. Translation gives CASSDGTSGKNEQFF.

This clonotype was picked up many times. The V gene is TRBV20-1, the J gene TRBJ2-3; TRBD1 aligns across 9 bases. Germline assignment: CDR1 DFQATT and CDR2 SNEGSKA (reference sequence). With 3 bases clipped from V and 2 bases from J, the junction kept 6 bases outside the gene matches. The CDR3 is 15 amino acids. The CDR3 region is CSASQDRGFTDTQYF. Here the CDR3 DNA reads TGCAGTGCTAGCCAGGACAGGGGTTTCACAGATACGCAGTATTTT.

This clonotype has a count of ten or more. The genes are TRBV27 and TRBJ1-1; TRBD1 might be the D (5 bases). The germline gives CDR1 MNHEY, CDR2 SMNVEV (reference sequence). This CDR3 is 15 amino acids long. Trimming removed 0 bases from V and 3 bases from J, with 11 bases in between. The CDR3 region is CASSLSGVAYTEAFF. CDR3 DNA: TGTGCCAGCAGTTTATCGGGGGTGGCATACACTGAAGCTTTCTTT.

CDR3 sequence reads: CSVEKRPGELFF. The CDR3 nucleotides read TGCAGCGTTGAAAAAAGGCCCGGGGAGCTGTTTTTT. This sequence joins TRBV29-1 and TRBJ2-2; no clear D. CDR1 SQVTM and CDR2 ANQGSEA come from the germline V gene. The germline V and J ends were trimmed by 2 bases and 6 bases, with 7 bases remaining between them. The CDR3 extends over 12 amino acids.

This clonotype was counted between two and nine times. The J gene is TRBJ1-5, the V gene TRBV12-3 or TRBV12-4; 8 positions match TRBD1. Trimming took 6 bases from V and 2 from J; bases not matched to a gene: 9. The CDR3 covers 16 residues. CDR3 in amino acids: CASSSSRGPGNQPQHF. The CDR3 bases are TGTGCCAGCAGCTCCTCCAGGGGGCCGGGCAATCAGCCCCAGCATTTT.

To note about this clonotype: With a much larger clone just one base away, this may be a read error. The genes are TRBV12-3 or TRBV12-4 and TRBJ2-6; D is tentatively TRBD1 or TRBD2 (7 bases each). CDR3 length equals 19 residues. The chain's CDR3 is CASRKIRDSAKGGADVLTF. The DNA of the CDR3 is TGTGCCAGCAGAAAAATCCGGGACAGTGCCAAGGGGGGGGCCGACGTCCTGACTTTC.

This clonotype occurred many times. The chain has TRBV4-2 and TRBJ2-3; D might be TRBD2 (6 bases). The CDR3 is made up of 15 amino acids. CDR1 is LGHNA, CDR2 YNFKEQ, per germline. V lost 0 bases to trimming and J lost 6 bases, with 13 bases between them. The CDR3: CASSQEGAGPDTQYF. Written as DNA, the CDR3 is TGTGCCAGCAGCCAAGAGGGTGCGGGGCCGGATACGCAGTATTTT.

This clonotype turned up a few times. This chain joins TRBV6-2 or TRBV6-3 and TRBJ1-6, with no clear D. V lost 6 bases and J 3 bases, leaving 12 bases between the germline ends. Germline V lookup: CDR1 MNHEY, CDR2 SVGEGT. The CDR3 sequence is 15 residues long. CDR3 coding DNA: TGTGCCAGCAGCTCTTCGGGATACTATAATTCACCCCTCCACTTT. Translated: CASSSSGYYNSPLHF.

Ten or more counts support this clonotype. The rearrangement links TRBV12-3 or TRBV12-4 to TRBJ2-3, with TRBD1 as a possible D gene (8 bases). The CDR3 totals 14 residues. V dropped 6 bases and J dropped 12 bases, with 22 bases sitting between them. The chain's CDR3 is CASRRTGGQGAQYF. CDR3 nucleotides: TGTGCCAGCAGAAGAACCGGGGGGCAGGGGGCCCAGTATTTT.

CDR3 bases: TGTGCCAGCAGTTACTCGACAGGCCTCTCTGGGGCCAACGTCCTGACTTTC. Protein product: CASSYSTGLSGANVLTF. The chain recombines TRBV6-2 or TRBV6-3 with TRBJ2-6, with a tentative D call TRBD1 (6 bases). This CDR3 has 17 amino acids. The V and J ends lost 0 bases and 0 bases respectively, with 9 bases between them. Germline CDR1 reads MNHEY; CDR2 reads SVGEGT.

This clonotype was detected once. A much larger clone differs by one base, so this may be a read error. The CDR3 DNA is TGTGCCGGCAGCGTAGACCTACAACCGAACACTGAAGCTTTCTTT. It specifies CAGSVDLQPNTEAFF. The V call is TRBV9, the J call TRBJ1-1, with D unresolved. CDR1 SGDLS and CDR2 YYNGEE come from the germline V gene. The CDR3 extends over 15 amino acids.

This clonotype was counted many times. The genes are TRBV3-1 and TRBJ2-5, with 11 bases matching TRBD2. This CDR3 comprises 16 residues. J lost 5 bases, V lost 2 bases, and 7 bases had no gene match. Germline CDR1 reads LGHDT; CDR2 reads YNNKEL (reference sequence). CDR3: CASSQLAGGPGETQYF. CDR3 nucleotides: TGTGCCAGCAGCCAATTAGCGGGGGGGCCAGGGGAGACCCAGTACTTC.